Described below is a single T cell receptor beta chain sequence and its context. This clone's antigen is unknown. Qualities for individual bases were not recorded, and no much larger clone is one base off. These data are taken from a study of shared clonotypes between healthy human individuals (dated by TCRdb to 2019 to 2021). About the full investigation: The cohort comprised a couple of women and a few men aged 18 to 49 years. Per donor, three plates each were used for CD4 naive and CD4 memory, two for CD8 naive, and one for CD8 memory. The study deeply sequenced blood TCR repertoires of about 5 healthy adults to estimate repertoire size and the extent of clonotype sharing between individuals. Libraries were prepared and TCR repertoires were sequenced by different laboratories using diverse techniques, in order to increase sequencing depth and limit assay-specific biases. Each donor's leukapheresis produced roughly between roughly 0.85 and 9.5 billion PBMCs. General findings and caveats noted by the study authors: Pairwise subsampling indicated that sequencing depth was expected to affect the degree of clonotype sharing among donors. When a handful of donors were compared, the shared fraction of clonotypes was around 5% for naive CD4, around 3.5% for naive CD8, 2.3% for memory CD4, and 0.35% to 0.5% for memory CD8. The genetic and exposure-history diversity represented was limited by the small number of donors. Clonotypes shared by all four sorted-subset donors showed higher generation probabilities than non-shared clonotypes. Incomplete sequencing was indicated by rarefaction of sorted-subset datasets, despite the large sequencing depth. Sampling was restricted to blood, and TCR repertoires in tissues likely differ from the TCR repertoires found in blood. Larger estimated clonotype richness was generally found for naive subsets than for memory subsets.

Healthy HIV-negative adults with no recently reported acute infections or vaccinations were included as donors. All donors were Caucasian adults living in Nashville, Tennessee, USA. CD4+ T cells were enriched by magnetic negative selection; naive cells were then positively selected on CD45RA, and the negative fraction formed the memory subset. Blood was collected by leukapheresis, and PBMCs were isolated by Ficoll-Histopaque density gradient centrifugation and then cryopreserved in liquid nitrogen vapor phase. Analytical flow cytometry was used to check the purity and quantity of each magnetically sorted T cell population. Genomic DNA was isolated from every sorted fraction and measured by UV absorbance on a Nanodrop 2000c. TCR CDR3 regions were amplified from genomic DNA by multiplex PCR using the deep immunoSEQ assay. Extracted genomic DNA from each cell subset was spread evenly across all wells of several immunoSEQ 96-well plates, with each plate serving as a replicate. For sorted subsets, roughly 200 ng of genomic DNA, equivalent to around 31,000 T cell genomes, went into each replicate PCR. The purified libraries were quantified using a Qubit 3.0 fluorometer, sized with a Bioanalyzer 2100, and then quantified again using the KAPA Library Quantification kit. Each immunoSEQ 96-well plate was sequenced on its own single-read 150-cycle Illumina NextSeq 550 flow cell. The original methods were these. Because the immunoSEQ output held only junctional sequences and lacked quality scores, the filtering could not match the filtering applied to full-length reads. To assign V/J genes and CDR3, sequences were annotated using PyIR, a Python wrapper for IgBLAST v1.9, with IMGT germline references. Reads with weak V/J assignments (E-value above 1e-6), missing CDR3, stop codons, out-of-frame junctions, or ambiguous translated residues were removed. A V3J clonotype was defined by an identical inferred V gene, J gene, and CDR3 amino acid sequence. Percentage overlap between repertoires was calculated by dividing the number of shared unique clonotypes by the size of the smaller repertoire. Three approaches were used to assess repertoire richness: RTK rarefaction, the Chao1 estimator, and Recon v2.1 estimates of unobserved clonotypes. Generation probabilities were computed with OLGA for all TCRbeta clonotypes obtained by the gDNA method from four donors. Drawn from immuneACCESS, this table holds only the in-frame rearrangements with V and J called that TCRdb kept. Clones are partly lost; checked studies trace under half to an unresolved V gene and leave the rest unexplained. The DNA gave D and trimming, while V, J and clone size come from that table. Recorded for this sample are 2,100,000 or so clones; 95% of them occurred a single time. The ten top clones hold roughly 0.13% of the sample.

The CDR3 contains 13 residues, cysteine and phenylalanine counted. The read is trimmed to its CDR3 DNA, 39 bases read in frame from base 1. Relative to germline, V is 2 bases shorter and J is 8 bases shorter, with 8 bases between their ends. Looking up the germline V gene yields CDR1 SGHRS and CDR2 YFSETQ. Material: naive CD4+ T cells sorted from blood. Explained via the paper, the cell subset or site label denotes: CD45RA+ positively selected. The clonotype originates from a man in his late teens or twenties in good health. Rearrangement joined TRBV5-1 to TRBJ1-6; no D gene call is confident. For the CDR3, the sequence is CASSLTYYSPLHF. The bases read TGCGCCAGCAGCTTAACTTACTATTCACCCCTCCACTTT.